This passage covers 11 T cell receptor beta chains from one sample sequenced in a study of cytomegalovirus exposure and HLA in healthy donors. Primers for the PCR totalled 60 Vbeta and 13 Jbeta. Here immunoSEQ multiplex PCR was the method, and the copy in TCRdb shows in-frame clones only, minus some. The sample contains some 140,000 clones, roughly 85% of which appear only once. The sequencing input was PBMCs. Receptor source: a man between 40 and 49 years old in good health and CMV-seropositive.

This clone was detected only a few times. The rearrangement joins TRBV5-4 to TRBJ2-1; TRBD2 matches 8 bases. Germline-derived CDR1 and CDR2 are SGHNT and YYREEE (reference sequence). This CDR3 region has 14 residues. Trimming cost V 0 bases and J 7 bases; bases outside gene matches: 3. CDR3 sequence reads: CASSLGRGGNEQFF. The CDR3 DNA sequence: TGTGCCAGCAGCTTGGGTCGGGGGGGAAATGAGCAGTTCTTC.

CDR3 protein: CASSDLAGTYEQYF. Written as DNA, the CDR3 is TGTGCCAGCAGTGATCTAGCGGGTACCTACGAGCAGTACTTC. The V call is TRBV6-1, the J call TRBJ2-7; TRBD2 aligns across 8 bases. The CDR3 sequence is 14 residues long. Trimming at V came to 3 bases and at J to 2 bases, leaving 3 bases not matched to a gene. Germline-derived CDR1 and CDR2 are MNHNS and SASEGT.

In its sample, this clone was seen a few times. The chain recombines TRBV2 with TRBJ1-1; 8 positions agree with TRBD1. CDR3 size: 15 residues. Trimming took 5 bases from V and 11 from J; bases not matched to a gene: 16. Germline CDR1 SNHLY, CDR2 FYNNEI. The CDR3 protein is CASSNYGQGLGVAFF. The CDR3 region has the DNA TGTGCCAGCAGTAACTACGGACAGGGATTAGGAGTGGCTTTCTTT.

DNA of the CDR3: TGTGCCAGCAGCTCACAGGGGGTGCATCCTTTTTATGGCTACACCTTC. Its translation is CASSSQGVHPFYGYTF. The rearrangement joins TRBV21-1 to TRBJ1-2; the D call TRBD1 from the table was never checked on the DNA. TRBV21-1 is described as a pseudogene. This CDR3 spans 16 amino acids.

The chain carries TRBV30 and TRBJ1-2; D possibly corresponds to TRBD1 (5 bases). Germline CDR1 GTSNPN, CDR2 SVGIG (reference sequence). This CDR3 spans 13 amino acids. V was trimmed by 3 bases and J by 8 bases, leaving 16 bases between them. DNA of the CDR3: TGTGCCTGGAGCCTATGGGGGGGTAGCGGCTACACCTTC. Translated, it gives CAWSLWGGSGYTF.

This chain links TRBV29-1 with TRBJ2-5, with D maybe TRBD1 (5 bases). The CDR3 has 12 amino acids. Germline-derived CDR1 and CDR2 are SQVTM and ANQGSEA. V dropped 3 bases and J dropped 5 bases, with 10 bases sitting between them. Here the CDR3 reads CSVDARVETQYF. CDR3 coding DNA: TGCAGCGTTGATGCCAGGGTGGAGACCCAGTACTTC.

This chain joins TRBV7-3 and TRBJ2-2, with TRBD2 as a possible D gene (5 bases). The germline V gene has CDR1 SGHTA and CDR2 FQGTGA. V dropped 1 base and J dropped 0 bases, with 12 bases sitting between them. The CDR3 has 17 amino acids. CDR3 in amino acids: CASSLIPAAANTGELFF. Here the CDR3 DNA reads TGTGCCAGCAGCTTAATTCCGGCAGCGGCGAACACCGGGGAGCTGTTTTTT. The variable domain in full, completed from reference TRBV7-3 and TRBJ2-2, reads GAGVSQTPSNKVTEKGKYVELRCDPISGHTALYWYRQSLGQGPEFLIYFQGTGAADDSGLPNDRFFAVRPEGSVSTLKIQRTERGDSAVYLCASSLIPAAANTGELFFGEGSRLTVL.

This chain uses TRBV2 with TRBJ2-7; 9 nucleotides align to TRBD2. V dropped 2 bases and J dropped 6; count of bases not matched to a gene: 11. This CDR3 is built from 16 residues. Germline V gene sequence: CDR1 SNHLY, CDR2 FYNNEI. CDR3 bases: TGTGCCAGCAGTGAATTCGGGACTAGCTCGTCGGGCGAGCAGTACTTC. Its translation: CASSEFGTSSSGEQYF.

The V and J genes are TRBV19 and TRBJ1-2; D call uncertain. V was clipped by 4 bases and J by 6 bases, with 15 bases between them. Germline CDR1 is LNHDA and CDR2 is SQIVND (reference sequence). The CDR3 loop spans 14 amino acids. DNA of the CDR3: TGTGCCAGTAGTAGAGGAGGGATATGGGATGGCTACACCTTC. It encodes CASSRGGIWDGYTF.

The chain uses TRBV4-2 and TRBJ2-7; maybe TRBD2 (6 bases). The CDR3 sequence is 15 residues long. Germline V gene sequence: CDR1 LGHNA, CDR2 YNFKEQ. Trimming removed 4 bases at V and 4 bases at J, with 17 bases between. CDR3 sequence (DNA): TGTGCCAGCAGCCCCTCCGGGAGCGGATTTTACGAGCAGTACTTC. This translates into CASSPSGSGFYEQYF.

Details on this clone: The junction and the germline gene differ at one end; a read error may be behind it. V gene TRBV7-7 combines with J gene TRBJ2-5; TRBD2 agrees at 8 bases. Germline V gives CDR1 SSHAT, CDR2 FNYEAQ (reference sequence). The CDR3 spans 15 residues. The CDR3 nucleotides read TGTGCTAGCAGCTTAGGCGCGGGGGGCCAAGAGACCCAGTACTTC. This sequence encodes CASSLGAGGQETQYF.